This TCR beta chain was captured in a study of blood T cell repertoires in COVID-19. The germline CDR1 and CDR2 sequences are LNHDA and SQIVND (reference sequence). Trimming removed 5 bases from V and 2 bases from J; junction bases left unmatched: 5. CDR3 length: 16 residues. TCRdb keeps only in-frame clones here, not all; method: immunoSEQ multiplex PCR. The table has around 150,000 clones, 75% to 90% seen once. The chain links TRBV19 to TRBJ2-3; 12 bases match TRBD1. The sample consisted of peripheral blood. The origin of this receptor is a woman between 55 and 75 years old with active or convalescent COVID-19. The CDR3 region has the DNA TGTGCCAGTAGTGCCGGGACAGGGGGCAACACAGATACGCAGTATTTT. Its translation is CASSAGTGGNTDTQYF.